This T cell receptor (beta chain) was recovered during a study of T cells after yellow fever vaccination. TCRdb fed the 5' RACE reads into MiXCR, producing one record per CDR3 protein. Altogether about 160,000 distinct CDR3 sequences are present, approximately 6.7% being singletons, with the ten largest covering under 3%. Study-level points and caveats: Secondary responses were weaker yet peaked faster, day 5 versus 15.

With regard to this clonotype: No antigen is known for it. Since a much larger clone is just one base distant, this may be a read error.

Per the germline V gene, CDR1 is DFQATT and CDR2 is SNEGSKA (reference sequence). This CDR3 has 14 amino acids. The sequence was obtained from a young man who received the YFV17D yellow fever vaccine. The sample here was CD4+ T cells sorted from PBMCs, taken less than 6 days after the first yellow fever vaccination. The chain uses TRBV20-1 and TRBJ1-5; D is undetermined. The CDR3 loop reads CSARGSLGNQTQHF. The DNA for the CDR3 is TGCAGTGCTAGGGGGAGTCTAGGCAATCAGACCCAGCATTTT.